What follows are 18 T cell receptor beta chains derived from one specimen sequenced in a study of T-cell memory formation after mild COVID-19. One entry per CDR3 protein, called by TCRdb with MiXCR from the 5' RACE reads. This sample has around 200,000 distinct CDR3 sequences, with approximately 17% found just once. The sequencing input was PBMCs or a T cell subset sorted from them (not recorded which). The origin of the receptors is a man aged 18 to 30 who had mild COVID-19 (a few samples of this study predate the infection). Cell type and time point are not known.

In this sample, this clonotype turned up a few times. J is TRBJ1-5 and V is TRBV12-3 or TRBV12-4; unclear D gene. Trimming took 5 bases from V and 8 from J, leaving 13 bases between them. The CDR3 extends over 13 amino acids. The CDR3, as DNA: TGTGCCAGCAGTCCTTCCTCCGGTGAGCCCCAGCATTTT. The encoded protein is CASSPSSGEPQHF.

This clonotype showed up just a few times. This rearrangement joins TRBV12-3 or TRBV12-4 to TRBJ1-1; D is unresolved. Trimming took off 5 bases at V and 5 bases at J, with 15 bases between the two ends. The CDR3 runs 14 residues. CDR3 sequence: CASSPRSLETEAFF. The CDR3 region has the DNA TGTGCCAGCAGTCCCCGATCCTTGGAGACTGAAGCTTTCTTT.

This clonotype has only a few counts. This chain connects TRBV7-2 to TRBJ2-5; 10 bases are a match to TRBD1. There are 15 residues in the CDR3. Germline CDR1 is SGHTA and CDR2 is FQGNSA. The V and J ends lost 5 bases and 5 bases, in that order; junction bases with no gene match: 8. DNA of the CDR3: TGTGCCAGCAGCCGCGGGACAGGGGTGGCGGAGACCCAGTACTTC. Amino acids: CASSRGTGVAETQYF.

The chain is built from TRBV7-2 and TRBJ2-3; 8 bases map to TRBD1. The CDR3 is made up of 15 amino acids. CDR1 SGHTA and CDR2 FQGNSA come from the germline V gene. The V and J ends lost 4 bases and 3 bases, in that order; junction bases with no gene match: 6. This CDR3 reads CASSWARGPTDTQYF. In nucleotides, the CDR3 is TGTGCCAGCAGCTGGGCCAGGGGGCCGACAGATACGCAGTATTTT.

The chain employs TRBV14 and TRBJ1-4, with D possibly TRBD1 on 5 matching bases. The CDR3 runs to 13 residues. Germline assignment: CDR1 SGHDN and CDR2 FVKESK. V gave up 4 bases and J gave up 3 bases, with 6 bases separating them. CDR3 nucleotide sequence: TGTGCCAGCAGCCGGGGGTCTAATGAAAAACTGTTTTTT. Its protein product is CASSRGSNEKLFF.

The chain recombines TRBV10-1 with TRBJ2-3, with no clear D. Germline assignment: CDR1 WNHNN and CDR2 SYGVQD (reference sequence). CDR3 size: 11 residues. Deletions cut 4 bases from V and 8 bases from J, with 7 bases between. Here the CDR3 reads CASSGIGTQYF. CDR3 nucleotide sequence: TGCGCCAGCAGTGGAATTGGTACGCAGTATTTT.

The chain is built from TRBV20-1 and TRBJ1-5; D gene ambiguous. V was cut by 4 bases and J by 0 bases, with 13 bases left in between. Germline loops: CDR1 DFQATT, CDR2 SNEGSKA (reference sequence). The CDR3 is 15 residues long. CDR3 sequence: CSAKGRRHSNQPQHF. The CDR3 nucleotides read TGCAGTGCTAAAGGAAGACGCCATAGCAATCAGCCCCAGCATTTT.

J is TRBJ2-5 and V is TRBV2; D is undetermined. Trimming shortened V by 4 bases and J by 2 bases, and 8 bases separated the two germline ends. The V gene's germline CDR1 is SNHLY and CDR2 FYNNEI. This CDR3 is built from 13 residues. CDR3 residues: CASSVQPQETQYF. CDR3 sequence (DNA): TGTGCCAGCAGTGTCCAACCGCAAGAGACCCAGTACTTC.

This clonotype was observed a few times. The chain's CDR3 is CASSAHGAGDQPQHF. Written as DNA, the CDR3 is TGTGCCAGCAGCGCCCATGGGGCAGGGGATCAGCCCCAGCATTTT. The chain is built from TRBV6-5 and TRBJ1-5; tentative D call: TRBD1 (6 bases). The length of the CDR3 is 15 residues. Germline CDR1 and CDR2: MNHEY and SVGAGI. With 6 bases removed from V and 5 bases from J, the gap between germline ends came to 17 bases.

This clonotype was counted only a few times. The chain carries TRBV2 and TRBJ2-6; 8 bases are a match to TRBD1. CDR3 length: 18 amino acids. The junction had 8 bases not matched to a gene; V was cut back by 4 bases and J by 0 bases. Germline V CDR1 and CDR2: SNHLY, FYNNEI. The CDR3 sequence: CASSAGNRGSSGANVLTF. The CDR3 coding sequence is TGTGCCAGCAGTGCGGGGAACAGGGGGTCCTCTGGGGCCAACGTCCTGACTTTC.

V usage is TRBV20-1 and J usage is TRBJ1-1, with 7 bases identical to TRBD1. Germline CDR1 reads DFQATT; CDR2 reads SNEGSKA (reference sequence). The CDR3 spans 12 residues. V gave up 6 bases and J gave up 4 bases; unmatched junction bases: 5. The CDR3 spells CSAPDRITEAFF. DNA for the CDR3: TGCAGTGCCCCGGACAGGATCACTGAAGCTTTCTTT.

This clonotype was seen a handful of times. The chain has TRBV4-2 and TRBJ2-1; no clear D. V was clipped by 5 bases and J by 6 bases, with 14 bases between them. Germline values: CDR1 LGHNA, CDR2 YNFKEQ. The CDR3 consists of 14 residues. In nucleotides, the CDR3 is TGTGCCAGCAGCTTACAACCCGGTCCCAATGAGCAGTTCTTC. Translated, it gives CASSLQPGPNEQFF.

The chain combines TRBV7-2 with TRBJ2-4, with a possible D match to TRBD2 (6 bases). The CDR3 runs to 20 residues. V was cut by 5 bases and J by 3 bases, with 29 bases left in between. Germline lookup yields CDR1 SGHTA and CDR2 FQGNSA. CDR3 sequence (DNA): TGTGCCAGCAGCCCCCCGTGGGAGTGGAGGGTTCCGTTTAGCAAAAACATTCAGTACTTC. Encoded protein: CASSPPWEWRVPFSKNIQYF.

This clonotype was counted a few times. The chain has TRBV12-3 or TRBV12-4 and TRBJ1-5, with 9 positions matching TRBD1. CDR3 length: 15 amino acids. V shed 6 bases, J shed 3 bases, and the junction held 6 bases outside the gene matches. CDR3 DNA sequence: TGTGCCAGCAGCCGTGGGACAGGGATCAATCAGCCCCAGCATTTT. As protein: CASSRGTGINQPQHF.

This clonotype was found a few times. The chain has TRBV4-1 and TRBJ2-3, with TRBD2 as a possible D gene (7 bases). V shed 1 base and J shed 5 bases, with 10 bases lying between them. The length of the CDR3 is 14 residues. Germline CDR1 and CDR2: MGHRA and YSYEKL. The CDR3, as DNA: TGCGCCAGCAGCCAAGGGAGGGGGGGAGATACGCAGTATTTT. This gives the protein CASSQGRGGDTQYF.

The rearrangement joins TRBV7-8 to TRBJ2-7, with a tentative D call TRBD1 (5 bases). The germline CDR1 and CDR2 sequences are SGHVS and FQNEAQ. V shed 5 bases and J shed 2 bases, with 13 bases lying between them. The CDR3 loop spans 14 amino acids. The CDR3: CASSPTTATYEQYV. The CDR3 DNA is TGTGCCAGCAGCCCGACGACAGCGACCTACGAGCAGTACGTC.

This clonotype showed up just a few times. The chain recombines TRBV5-1 with TRBJ2-5; no definite D call. The CDR3 is 13 residues long. From germline, CDR1 is SGHRS and CDR2 YFSETQ. The V end was cut by 0 bases, the J end by 5 bases, with 8 bases between. The CDR3: CASSLAVGETQYF. For the CDR3, the DNA is TGCGCCAGCAGCTTGGCGGTTGGGGAGACCCAGTACTTC.

This clonotype was recorded a few times. CDR3 in DNA: TGCGCCAGCGGGGCTAGCGGGGGGAGGGATACGCAGTATTTT. The encoded protein is CASGASGGRDTQYF. This rearrangement joins TRBV4-3 to TRBJ2-3; 11 positions match TRBD2. The length of the CDR3 is 14 residues. V was clipped by 8 bases and J by 6 bases; unmatched bases: 7. CDR1 LGHNA and CDR2 YSLEER come from the germline V gene.